This is a list of T cell receptor beta chains from one sample in a study of CD8 T cells in ankylosing spondylitis. TCRdb processed the 5' RACE reads anew with MiXCR; each CDR3 protein has one entry. This sample has approximately 250,000 distinct CDR3 sequences, with roughly 32% found just once. The sample taken for sequencing was blood, either unsorted or a sorted T cell fraction (not recorded which). All receptors derive from a male donor with ankylosing spondylitis or in good health (not recorded which). The CDR3 runs from the conserved cysteine through the conserved F or W. Fields, in order: J gene, V gene, CDR3 protein.

J: TRBJ2-3; V: TRBV4-1; CDR3: CASSPTITSGGTDTQYF
J: TRBJ2-1; V: TRBV6-4; CDR3: CASGQRLSYNEQFF
J: TRBJ2-7; V: TRBV7-8; CDR3: CASSSATTGIPYEQYF
J: TRBJ2-7; V: TRBV10-3; CDR3: CAIPTQLEQYF
J: TRBJ2-7; V: TRBV29-1; CDR3: CSVTQGTYEQYF
J: TRBJ2-7; V: TRBV7-9; CDR3: CASSPRGTGGIYEQYF
J: TRBJ2-2; V: TRBV20-1; CDR3: CSSHVDRDTGELFF
J: TRBJ2-5; V: TRBV19; CDR3: CASSIGGETQYF
J: TRBJ2-3; V: TRBV10-3; CDR3: CAISLAGGPDTQYF
J: TRBJ2-1; V: TRBV7-9; CDR3: CASSHGRANNEQFF
J: TRBJ1-1; V: TRBV20-1; CDR3: CSAPPRRLNTEAFF
J: TRBJ2-7; V: TRBV20-1; CDR3: CSARDPQAGGTYEQYF
J: TRBJ2-1; V: TRBV9; CDR3: CASSVGLTSSYNEQFF
J: TRBJ1-1; V: TRBV12-3/TRBV12-4; CDR3: CASSGTGFLEAFF
J: TRBJ1-1; V: TRBV6-2/TRBV6-3; CDR3: CASQGQGNTEAFF
J: TRBJ2-1; V: TRBV29-1; CDR3: CSVDEQFF
J: TRBJ1-5; V: TRBV2; CDR3: CASRPGPSNQPQHF
J: TRBJ2-2; V: TRBV20-1; CDR3: CSARAWDRETGELFF
J: TRBJ2-3; V: TRBV5-1; CDR3: CASSLGLGVGDTQYF
J: TRBJ1-6; V: TRBV7-9; CDR3: CASPEFGSSYNSPLHF
J: TRBJ1-2; V: TRBV12-3/TRBV12-4; CDR3: CASSPVTGNGYTF
J: TRBJ2-2; V: TRBV20-1; CDR3: CSAWTGGNTGELFF
J: TRBJ1-1; V: TRBV5-1; CDR3: CASSRKQGALFTEAFF
J: TRBJ2-1; V: TRBV27; CDR3: CASSLEGEYNEQFF
J: TRBJ2-6; V: TRBV19; CDR3: CASKFSGANVLTF
J: TRBJ1-2; V: TRBV15; CDR3: CATRNAGGNYGYTF
J: TRBJ1-1; V: TRBV5-5; CDR3: CASSNGDRGLPEAFF
J: TRBJ2-7; V: TRBV27; CDR3: CASRTASYSYEQYF
J: TRBJ2-5; V: TRBV6-1; CDR3: CASSEASRQETQYF
J: TRBJ2-5; V: TRBV12-3/TRBV12-4; CDR3: CASSPGAETQYF
J: TRBJ2-5; V: TRBV5-8; CDR3: CASSGDPRGETQYF
J: TRBJ2-1; V: TRBV6-4; CDR3: CASSDSGGGVYNEQFF
J: TRBJ2-1; V: TRBV20-1; CDR3: CSAADSDSYNEQFF
J: TRBJ1-1; V: TRBV4-1; CDR3: CASSQVIGTEAFF
J: TRBJ2-7; V: TRBV6-5; CDR3: CASSYSRGQFYEQYF
J: TRBJ2-5; V: TRBV5-1; CDR3: CASSLGPGVEETQYF
J: TRBJ2-5; V: TRBV7-6; CDR3: CASSLELSFQETQYF
J: TRBJ2-3; V: TRBV7-2; CDR3: CASSSLIMDTDTQYF
J: TRBJ2-5; V: TRBV15; CDR3: CATSRDRGRQETQYF
J: TRBJ2-3; V: TRBV12-3/TRBV12-4; CDR3: CASSFSAMGDTQYF
J: TRBJ2-1; V: TRBV20-1; CDR3: CSAPGTSGGYNEQFF
J: TRBJ2-7; V: TRBV5-1; CDR3: CASSIGQAYEQYF
J: TRBJ2-7; V: TRBV28; CDR3: CAGSSRDRGRYEQYF
J: TRBJ2-5; V: TRBV5-6; CDR3: CASSRDRQAETQYF
J: TRBJ2-1; V: TRBV7-7; CDR3: CASSPGRQGANEQFF
J: TRBJ2-7; V: TRBV29-1; CDR3: CSVDPPTYYEQYF
J: TRBJ2-2; V: TRBV12-3/TRBV12-4; CDR3: CASSRDTYTGELFF
J: TRBJ2-1; V: TRBV12-3/TRBV12-4; CDR3: CATTDSGAISSYNEQFF
J: TRBJ2-3; V: TRBV9; CDR3: CASSAGASDVTDTQYF
J: TRBJ2-1; V: TRBV5-5; CDR3: CASSSDVGKKGNEQFF
J: TRBJ1-1; V: TRBV20-1; CDR3: CSARDFQGGTEAFF
J: TRBJ2-7; V: TRBV20-1; CDR3: CSARLAGGAYEQYF
J: TRBJ2-3; V: TRBV12-3/TRBV12-4; CDR3: CASSLSHRTDTQYF
J: TRBJ1-2; V: TRBV12-3/TRBV12-4; CDR3: CASSFVGSYYGYTF
J: TRBJ2-3; V: TRBV12-3/TRBV12-4; CDR3: CASRGPWVREDTQYF
J: TRBJ2-5; V: TRBV20-1; CDR3: CSAIRVGEETQYF
J: TRBJ2-3; V: TRBV10-1; CDR3: CASSEFLDTQYF
J: TRBJ2-4; V: TRBV11-2; CDR3: CASSLDGGKGDIQYF